The rows below give T cell receptor beta chains drawn from one sample of a study of blood T cell repertoires in COVID-19. Here immunoSEQ multiplex PCR was the method, and the copy in TCRdb shows in-frame clones only, minus some. Of some 290,000 clones listed, around 90% are singletons. Sequencing used peripheral blood. The source of these receptors is a woman younger than 45 with COVID-19, enrolled during active disease. CDR3s include the opening cysteine and the closing phenylalanine or tryptophan. D genes are given only for firm matches. Size values are once, few and many counts, or a class for expanded clones, and some rows have none.

d_gene,j_gene,abundance,v_gene,CDR3aa,CDR3nt
TRBD1,TRBJ2-5,-,TRBV19,CASSFGRGLQETQYF,TGTGCCAGTAGTTTCGGCAGGGGGCTCCAAGAGACCCAGTACTTC
-,TRBJ1-1,-,TRBV6-5,CASSPSPDRGAFF,TGTGCCAGCTCCCCATCCCCCGACCGGGGGGCTTTCTTT
-,TRBJ2-2,few,TRBV27,CASSWEDGTGELFF,TGTGCCAGCAGCTGGGAGGACGGCACCGGGGAGCTGTTTTTT
-,TRBJ2-7,-,TRBV13,CASSLTSKHYEQYF,TGTGCCAGCAGCTTAACCTCGAAACACTACGAGCAGTACTTC
TRBD1,TRBJ1-4,-,TRBV7-2,CASSFSGQDLNEKLFF,TGTGCCAGCAGTTTTTCCGGACAGGACCTTAATGAAAAACTGTTTTTT
-,TRBJ1-1,-,TRBV5-1,CASSLVVGYTEAFF,TGCGCCAGCAGCTTGGTAGTCGGGTACACTGAAGCTTTCTTT
TRBD1,TRBJ1-2,-,TRBV18,CASSSGQGKSGYTF,TGTGCCAGCTCGTCGGGACAGGGGAAGAGTGGCTACACCTTC
-,TRBJ2-3,once,TRBV6-5,CASSYGGNTDTQYF,TGTGCCAGCAGTTACGGCGGAAACACAGATACGCAGTATTTT
-,TRBJ1-6,-,TRBV28,CASRPVGGVSPLHF,TGTGCCAGCCGACCCGTTGGGGGGGTTTCACCCCTCCACTTT
-,TRBJ1-2,-,TRBV30,CAWSVLQGGGYTF,TGTGCCTGGAGTGTACTACAGGGTGGGGGCTACACCTTC
-,TRBJ1-5,-,TRBV30,CAWSSQGDQPQHF,TGTGCCTGGTCCTCCCAAGGGGATCAGCCCCAGCATTTT